The 23 T cell receptor beta chains given below trace back to one sample, sequenced in a study of CD8 T cells in Susac syndrome. When the RNA was reverse transcribed, random hexamers were used with an input of roughly 0.45 to 1 ug. TCRdb recomputed calls from the immunoSEQ multiplex PCR reads with MiXCR, one row per CDR3 protein. The data contain some 160,000 distinct CDR3 sequences, roughly 94% of them singletons. Sequencing was carried out using CD4+ T cells from PBMCs. The receptors here all came from a human donor with Susac syndrome.

The V and J genes are TRBV29-1 and TRBJ1-1; D unresolved. The CDR3 runs 11 residues. Trimming left V 7 bases short and J 0 bases short, with 6 bases between. CDR1 SQVTM and CDR2 ANQGSEA come from the germline V gene. This CDR3 is CSASLNTEAFF. In DNA, the CDR3 is TGCAGCGCATCACTGAACACTGAAGCTTTCTTT.

V gene TRBV6-5 combines with J gene TRBJ1-5; TRBD1 agrees at 7 bases. The CDR3 consists of 17 residues. Per germline, CDR1 MNHEY and CDR2 SVGAGI. V dropped 2 bases and J dropped 4; count of bases not matched to a gene: 11. The CDR3 DNA is TGTGCCAGCAGTTACGCGAGACAGGGTGGGGGTAATCAGCCCCAGCATTTT. Protein: CASSYARQGGGNQPQHF.

This clonotype was seen only a few times. The rearrangement joins TRBV7-3 to TRBJ2-7; D gene ambiguous. The CDR3 loop spans 13 amino acids. CDR1 and CDR2 (germline): SGHTA, FQGTGA. The V and J ends lost 3 bases and 4 bases respectively, with 10 bases between them. The CDR3 reads CASSFRPQYEQYF. The DNA for the CDR3 is TGTGCCAGCAGCTTTCGTCCCCAGTACGAGCAGTACTTC.

In DNA, the CDR3 is TGTGCCAGCAGCCAAGATCCCCGGGGAGGCGAGCAGTACTTC. Amino acid sequence: CASSQDPRGGEQYF. The rearrangement links TRBV4-2 to TRBJ2-7, with D possibly being TRBD2 (6 bases). This CDR3 is 14 amino acids long. V was cut by 0 bases and J by 6 bases, with 12 bases left in between. The germline V gene has CDR1 LGHNA and CDR2 YNFKEQ.

The chain carries TRBV5-1 and TRBJ1-6, with D unclear. Per germline, CDR1 SGHRS and CDR2 YFSETQ. The CDR3 sequence is 13 residues long. V lost 0 bases and J 14 bases, leaving 12 bases between the germline ends. The CDR3 nucleotides read TGCGCCAGCAGCTTGGTGGGCCGGAGCACCCTCCACTTT. Encoded protein: CASSLVGRSTLHF.

The genes are TRBV9 and TRBJ2-1, with D possibly TRBD2 on 6 matching bases. V was shortened by 5 bases and J by 8 bases, with 17 bases between the two germline ends. This CDR3 is 14 amino acids long. CDR1 and CDR2 from the germline V gene are SGDLS and YYNGEE. CDR3: CASRGDSPAHEQFF. In DNA, the CDR3 is TGTGCCAGCAGGGGGGACTCTCCTGCCCATGAGCAGTTCTTC.

A single count supports this clonotype. V and J are TRBV5-6 and TRBJ2-3; D is undetermined. The CDR3 loop spans 13 amino acids. Germline CDR1 SGHDT, CDR2 YYEEEE. V was pared by 2 bases and J by 4 bases, with 8 bases between. CDR3 DNA: TGTGCCAGCAGCTTCGCGATTCCAGATACGCAGTATTTT. Translating it yields CASSFAIPDTQYF.

The chain links TRBV29-1 to TRBJ1-1; D unclear. Trimming took 8 bases from V and 3 from J, leaving 10 bases between them. CDR1 is SQVTM and CDR2 is ANQGSEA in the germline V gene. The length of the CDR3 is 11 residues. The chain's CDR3 is CSTRGYTEAFF. CDR3 coding DNA: TGCAGCACTCGAGGGTACACTGAAGCTTTCTTT.

V usage is TRBV5-1 and J usage is TRBJ1-2; D is perhaps TRBD1 (5 bases). In germline, CDR1 is SGHRS, CDR2 YFSETQ. Trimming removed 4 bases at V and 2 bases at J, with 12 bases between. There are 14 residues in the CDR3. CDR3 DNA: TGCGCCAGCAGCCCGGAGACAGTAAACTATGGCTACACCTTC. Encoded protein: CASSPETVNYGYTF.

The chain couples TRBV29-1 to TRBJ2-4; possibly TRBD1 or TRBD2 for D (5 bases each). Germline lookup yields CDR1 SQVTM and CDR2 ANQGSEA. The V end lost 3 bases, the J end lost 3 bases, and 9 bases lay between the germline ends. This CDR3 has 13 amino acids. The CDR3: CSVDAGSKNIQYF. The CDR3 nucleotides read TGCAGCGTTGATGCAGGGAGCAAAAACATTCAGTACTTC.

This clonotype has more than one count but fewer than ten. This chain joins TRBV3-1 and TRBJ1-2, with D unclear. CDR3 length equals 11 residues. CDR1 is LGHDT, CDR2 YNNKEL, per germline (reference sequence). V was clipped by 3 bases and J by 4 bases, with 3 bases between them. CDR3 bases: TGTGCCAGCAGCCAGGGCTATGGCTACACCTTC. This codes for CASSQGYGYTF.

CDR3 nucleotides: TGCAGTGCTAGATTTTACAATGAGCAGTTCTTC. This gives the protein CSARFYNEQFF. The genes are TRBV20-1 and TRBJ2-1; D gene ambiguous. The germline CDR1 and CDR2 sequences are DFQATT and SNEGSKA (reference sequence). This CDR3 region has 11 residues. V was trimmed by 2 bases and J by 4 bases, leaving 3 bases between them.

The genes are TRBV18 and TRBJ2-3; 7 bases map to TRBD2. With V trimmed by 0 bases and J by 2 bases, 2 bases remained unmatched. CDR3 length: 15 residues. CDR1 KGHSH and CDR2 LQKENI come from the germline V gene. CDR3 coding DNA: TGTGCCAGCTCACCACCCGGGGGGAACACAGATACGCAGTATTTT. Amino acid sequence: CASSPPGGNTDTQYF.

The rearrangement uses TRBV4-2 and TRBJ1-2, with no clear D. Germline V gene lookup returns CDR1 LGHNA and CDR2 YNFKEQ. CDR3 length: 15 residues. The V end was cut by 0 bases, the J end by 0 bases, with 8 bases between. CDR3 sequence (DNA): TGTGCCAGCAGCCAAGAAACAGCCGCTAACTATGGCTACACCTTC. It yields the protein CASSQETAANYGYTF.

A single count supports this clonotype. The chain joins TRBV9 to TRBJ1-2, with 11 bases aligning to TRBD1. CDR3 length equals 16 residues. Germline V gene sequence: CDR1 SGDLS, CDR2 YYNGEE. The V segment lost 4 bases and the J segment 3 bases; nucleotides outside the gene matches: 8. The CDR3 DNA sequence: TGTGCCAGCAGCAGGCGGACAGGGGGCGTAGACTATGGCTACACCTTC. Its translation is CASSRRTGGVDYGYTF.

This clonotype has a handful of counts. The genes are TRBV27 and TRBJ1-5; 11 bases map to TRBD1. The J segment lost 6 bases and the V segment lost 0 bases, leaving 1 base of the junction unmatched. The germline gives CDR1 MNHEY, CDR2 SMNVEV (reference sequence). This CDR3 is 15 amino acids long. CDR3 protein: CASSLSGQGGQPQHF. In DNA form, the CDR3 reads TGTGCCAGCAGTTTATCGGGACAGGGGGGTCAGCCCCAGCATTTT.

The chain links TRBV7-9 to TRBJ2-1, with 9 positions matching TRBD2. Germline V CDR1 and CDR2: SEHNR, FQNEAQ (reference sequence). J was trimmed by 8 bases and V by 1 base; bases with no gene match: 9. CDR3 size: 16 residues. CDR3 loop: CASSLGRGGTRDEQFF. The CDR3 coding sequence is TGTGCCAGCAGCTTAGGGCGGGGGGGCACGAGAGATGAGCAGTTCTTC.

This chain uses TRBV29-1 with TRBJ2-7; D ambiguous. This CDR3 contains 11 residues. Germline CDR1 and CDR2: SQVTM and ANQGSEA. Trimming pared 7 bases from V and 3 bases from J, leaving 10 bases between. This CDR3 reads CSARWVYEQYF. The CDR3 DNA reads TGCAGCGCCCGATGGGTCTACGAGCAGTACTTC.

The chain is built from TRBV20-1 and TRBJ1-5, with D possibly TRBD1 on 6 matching bases. The CDR3 is 14 amino acids. V lost 5 bases to trimming and J lost 3 bases, with 14 bases between them. From germline, CDR1 is DFQATT and CDR2 SNEGSKA (reference sequence). CDR3 region: CSAPPQGLNQPQHF. CDR3 DNA: TGCAGTGCTCCACCACAGGGACTCAATCAGCCCCAGCATTTT.

The CDR3 reads CASSPAWETQYF. CDR3 nucleotides: TGTGCCAGCAGCCCGGCATGGGAGACCCAGTACTTC. The rearrangement links TRBV12-3 or TRBV12-4 to TRBJ2-5; D remains ambiguous. The V and J ends lost 6 bases and 5 bases respectively, with 10 bases between them. The CDR3 extends over 12 amino acids.

This chain links TRBV4-3 with TRBJ1-3; 8 nucleotides agree with TRBD1. The CDR3 sequence is 14 residues long. From germline, CDR1 is LGHNA and CDR2 YSLEER. Trimming cost V 0 bases and J 7 bases; bases outside gene matches: 2. Here the CDR3 reads CASSQDQGANTIYF. As DNA, the CDR3 is TGCGCCAGCAGCCAAGACCAGGGGGCTAACACCATATATTTT.

This chain links TRBV4-1 with TRBJ2-7; D call uncertain. Germline values: CDR1 MGHRA, CDR2 YSYEKL. The CDR3 contains 14 residues. V was cut by 1 base and J by 0 bases, with 7 bases left in between. The CDR3 coding sequence is TGCGCCAGCAGCCAAGCTTCCCTCTCCTACGAGCAGTACTTC. Residues: CASSQASLSYEQYF.

The rearrangement uses TRBV9 and TRBJ2-1, with a weak D call TRBD1 (6 bases). Germline CDR1 SGDLS, CDR2 YYNGEE. V lost 2 bases and J 2 bases, leaving 8 bases between the germline ends. The CDR3 is made up of 14 amino acids. The CDR3: CASSVRTAYNEQFF. CDR3 in DNA: TGTGCCAGCAGCGTCCGGACAGCCTACAATGAGCAGTTCTTC. Looking up the rest from reference TRBV9 and TRBJ2-1 gives the full variable domain: DSGVTQTPKHLITATGQRVTLRCSPRSGDLSVYWYQQSLDQGLQFLIQYYNGEERAKGNILERFSAQQFPDLHSELNLSSLELGDSALYFCASSVRTAYNEQFFGPGTRLTVL.